A single sample gave rise to the 30 T cell receptor beta chains below, sequenced in a study of blood T cells in healthy people across ages (dated by TCRdb to between 2014 and 2017). Libraries were constructed by 5' RACE. Sequencing instrument: Illumina HiSeq 2500. The second PCR ran for roughly 7 to 12 cycles and used a J-beta primer mix along with a sample-barcoded 5' primer. TCRdb's own reprocessing of the public reads used fastp at Q25 and MiXCR and kept productive beta chains. Here each entry gathers all rows of one CDR3 protein and keeps the most common genes and DNA. This sample has approximately 490,000 distinct CDR3 sequences in its table, and 24% of those were observed once. The top ten hold just under 9% of the sample. The same sample was also studied in work on T cells of mothers and their children.

Sequenced material: blood. These receptors all come from a boy under 18 in good health.

The chain is built from TRBV2 and TRBJ1-1; 10 nucleotides agree with TRBD1. J gave up 5 bases and V 3 bases, and 9 bases lay outside the gene matches. CDR3 length: 16 residues. The germline V gene has CDR1 SNHLY and CDR2 FYNNEI. CDR3 protein: CASSDRDRGKGTEAFF. CDR3 DNA sequence: TGTGCCAGCAGTGATCGGGACAGGGGAAAGGGGACTGAAGCTTTCTTT.

The gene calls are TRBV3-1 and TRBJ1-1, with D possibly matching TRBD1 (5 bases). Per the germline V gene, CDR1 is LGHDT and CDR2 is YNNKEL (reference sequence). Trimming removed 4 bases at V and 1 base at J, with 16 bases between. The CDR3 totals 16 residues. The CDR3 DNA is TGTGCCAGCAGCCCGAGGCTATGGGGGTCGAACACTGAAGCTTTCTTT. Its translation: CASSPRLWGSNTEAFF.

This clonotype occurred a few times. The V call is TRBV6-5, the J call TRBJ1-1; the match to TRBD1 covers 12 bases. Germline V gene data show CDR1 as MNHEY and CDR2 as SVGAGI. The V gene end was trimmed by 6 bases and the J gene end by 4 bases; junction bases not matched to a gene: 9. The CDR3 is made up of 16 amino acids. Here the CDR3 DNA reads TGTGCCAGCAGATCCGGGACAGGGGGCGGGGGCACTGAAGCTTTCTTT. This translates into CASRSGTGGGGTEAFF.

The CDR3 DNA reads as TGTGCCTGGACTTTGAACACTGAAGCTTTCTTT. This encodes CAWTLNTEAFF. This sequence joins TRBV30 and TRBJ1-1, with D uncertain. Trimming removed 4 bases from V and 0 bases from J, with 3 bases in between. The germline CDR1 and CDR2 sequences are GTSNPN and SVGIG (reference sequence). This CDR3 is 11 amino acids long.

This clonotype has ten or more counts. The chain combines TRBV4-1 with TRBJ2-7; 8 bases are shared with TRBD2. V trimming: 4 bases; J trimming: 0 bases; junction bases outside the gene matches: 5. Germline-derived CDR1 and CDR2 are MGHRA and YSYEKL. This CDR3 is 15 amino acids long. CDR3 in DNA: TGCGCCAGCAGCCGAGAAGCGGGAGCCTCCTACGAGCAGTACTTC. Its protein is CASSREAGASYEQYF.

V and J are TRBV10-3 and TRBJ2-5; tentatively, D is TRBD1 (5 bases). V lost 3 bases to trimming and J lost 3 bases, with 17 bases between them. CDR1 is ENHRY, CDR2 SYGVKD, per germline. The CDR3 length is 16 residues. The DNA of the CDR3 is TGTGCCATCAGTGAAGGGCAGGGCCGGCCGAAAGAGACCCAGTACTTC. Its protein product is CAISEGQGRPKETQYF.

The chain carries TRBV7-2 and TRBJ2-1; 15 bases are shared with TRBD2. Germline V gene sequence: CDR1 SGHTA, CDR2 FQGNSA. The CDR3 length is 21 residues. V lost 0 bases, J lost 0 bases, and 9 bases stayed unmatched. The CDR3 sequence is CASSLAGTSGRYPSSYNEQFF. As DNA, the CDR3 is TGTGCCAGCAGCTTAGCCGGGACTAGCGGGAGGTACCCGAGCTCCTACAATGAGCAGTTCTTC.

The chain combines TRBV7-9 with TRBJ2-1; 7 nucleotides match TRBD1. Germline V gene sequence: CDR1 SEHNR, CDR2 FQNEAQ (reference sequence). Unmatched junction bases numbered 6, after V lost 1 base and J lost 15 bases. The length of the CDR3 is 12 residues. CDR3 sequence reads: CASSLGDSGRFF. CDR3 bases: TGTGCCAGCAGCTTAGGGGACAGTGGAAGGTTCTTC.

This clonotype appeared once. The rearrangement links TRBV12-3 or TRBV12-4 to TRBJ2-7, with 11 bases aligning to TRBD2. The J call is in doubt because the DNA end fits TRBJ2-1 better. The CDR3 has 16 amino acids. This chain's CDR3 is CASGGTSGGLVHEQFF. The CDR3 nucleotides are TGTGCCAGCGGCGGAACTAGCGGGGGCCTCGTGCATGAGCAGTTCTTC.

The sample holds a few counts of this clonotype. The V gene is TRBV20-1, the J gene TRBJ1-4; 9 nucleotides line up with TRBD1. CDR1 and CDR2 from the germline V gene are DFQATT and SNEGSKA (reference sequence). Trimming took 6 bases from V and 4 from J; bases not matched to a gene: 12. CDR3 length: 16 amino acids. The CDR3: CSAHPGQGFVNEKLFF. In nucleotides, the CDR3 is TGCAGTGCCCATCCGGGACAGGGCTTCGTTAATGAAAAACTGTTTTTT.

This clonotype was counted a few times. The J gene is TRBJ2-5, the V gene TRBV28, with 11 positions matching TRBD2. With the DNA end fitting TRBJ2-7 better, the J assignment may be wrong. This CDR3 has 14 amino acids. Germline CDR1 reads MDHEN; CDR2 reads SYDVKM. CDR3 protein: CASLAGGHSYEQYF. The CDR3 coding sequence is TGTGCCAGCCTAGCGGGAGGCCATTCCTACGAGCAGTACTTC.

The V gene is TRBV7-2, the J gene TRBJ2-1; a possible D gene is TRBD2 (5 bases). The V gene lost 5 bases and the J gene lost 6 bases, with 11 bases spanning the gap. The V gene's germline CDR1 is SGHTA and CDR2 FQGNSA. The CDR3 loop spans 13 amino acids. CDR3 residues: CASSVLAPNEQFF. CDR3 sequence (DNA): TGTGCCAGCAGCGTCCTAGCTCCCAATGAGCAGTTCTTC.

Only a few counts were recorded for this clonotype. The chain is built from TRBV28 and TRBJ2-7, with 7 bases lining up with TRBD1. This CDR3 is built from 15 residues. J gave up 2 bases and V 6 bases, and 10 bases lay outside the gene matches. Per the germline V gene, CDR1 is MDHEN and CDR2 is SYDVKM. CDR3 residues: CASRGRRQGAYEQYF. CDR3 coding DNA: TGTGCCAGCAGGGGCCGGAGACAGGGTGCCTACGAGCAGTACTTC.

This clonotype appeared a few times. The chain recombines TRBV7-8 with TRBJ2-7; TRBD2 aligns across 9 bases. The V gene end was trimmed by 4 bases and the J gene end by 7 bases; junction bases not matched to a gene: 14. The CDR3 consists of 16 residues. The germline V gene encodes CDR1 SGHVS and CDR2 FQNEAQ. The CDR3, as DNA: TGTGCCAGCAGCTCTCCACAGCTAGCGGGACATCTGGAGCAGTACTTC. It encodes CASSSPQLAGHLEQYF.

This sequence joins TRBV7-9 and TRBJ1-1; D perhaps matches TRBD1 (5 bases). The CDR3 is 14 amino acids. The V end lost 4 bases, the J end lost 1 base, and 10 bases lay between the germline ends. Per germline, CDR1 SEHNR and CDR2 FQNEAQ (reference sequence). The CDR3 sequence: CASSSGHTNTEAFF. As DNA, the CDR3 is TGTGCCAGCAGCTCCGGACACACGAACACTGAAGCTTTCTTT.

J is TRBJ2-1 and V is TRBV25-1, with 9 bases aligning to TRBD1. Germline CDR1 MGHDK, CDR2 SYGVNS. Germline trimming cut 6 bases from V and 5 bases from J; bases unmatched to any gene: 5. This CDR3 has 14 amino acids. The CDR3 reads CASRKGQGNNEQFF. CDR3 DNA: TGTGCCAGCAGGAAGGGACAGGGAAACAATGAGCAGTTCTTC. Full variable domain (missing parts from reference TRBV25-1 and TRBJ2-1): EADIYQTPRYLVIGTGKKITLECSQTMGHDKMYWYQQDPGMELHLIHYSYGVNSTEKGDLSSESTVSRIRTEHFPLTLESARPSHTSQYLCASRKGQGNNEQFFGPGTRLTVL.

The rearrangement links TRBV6-2 or TRBV6-3 to TRBJ2-2; TRBD1 aligns across 7 bases. This CDR3 is built from 16 residues. The V gene's germline CDR1 is MNHEY and CDR2 SVGEGT. V gave up 6 bases and J gave up 6 bases; unmatched junction bases: 13. The CDR3 DNA follows: TGTGCCAGCAGCCTACAGGGGCCCCTAGAATCCGGGGAGCTGTTTTTT. Translation: CASSLQGPLESGELFF.

The chain links TRBV12-3 or TRBV12-4 to TRBJ1-2; D not certain. Trimming pared 6 bases from V and 5 bases from J, leaving 16 bases between. The CDR3 loop spans 14 amino acids. Here the CDR3 reads CASSPSSGRYGYTF. The CDR3 DNA sequence: TGTGCCAGCAGCCCTAGTTCGGGCAGATATGGCTACACCTTC.

The chain couples TRBV5-1 to TRBJ2-1, with D hard to call. The CDR3 covers 15 residues. V dropped 4 bases and J dropped 7 bases, with 18 bases sitting between them. Looked up from germline, CDR1 is SGHRS and CDR2 is YFSETQ. DNA for the CDR3: TGCGCCAGCAGCCTGGGCTTAGCCGAAGCAAATGAGCAGTTCTTC. As protein: CASSLGLAEANEQFF.

V usage is TRBV2 and J usage is TRBJ2-5, with D tentatively TRBD1 (6 bases). Germline lookup yields CDR1 SNHLY and CDR2 FYNNEI. The CDR3 consists of 14 residues. V was clipped by 6 bases and J by 1 base, with 12 bases between them. CDR3 in DNA: TGTGCCAGCAGGAGGACAGAAACCCAAGAGACCCAGTACTTC. It encodes CASRRTETQETQYF. Full variable domain (outside the CDR3, taken from reference TRBV2 and TRBJ2-5): EPEVTQTPSHQVTQMGQEVILRCVPISNHLYFYWYRQILGQKVEFLVSFYNNEISEKSEIFDDQFSVERPDGSNFTLKIRSTKLEDSAMYFCASRRTETQETQYFGPGTRLLVL.

This clonotype was observed a handful of times. This chain links TRBV6-1 with TRBJ2-1; perhaps TRBD1 as D (5 bases). Germline-derived CDR1 and CDR2 are MNHNS and SASEGT. The CDR3 length is 15 residues. V lost 6 bases to trimming and J lost 0 bases, with 12 bases between them. The CDR3 loop is CASSLRQTSYNEQFF. For the CDR3, the DNA is TGTGCCAGCAGCCTCAGACAGACCTCCTACAATGAGCAGTTCTTC.

The genes are TRBV2 and TRBJ1-1; D not certain. Germline CDR1 SNHLY, CDR2 FYNNEI. V gave up 8 bases and J gave up 3 bases, with 7 bases separating them. The CDR3 extends over 11 amino acids. The CDR3 sequence is CASGADTEAFF. Written as DNA, the CDR3 is TGTGCCAGCGGAGCGGACACTGAAGCTTTCTTT.

This clonotype has only a few counts. This chain uses TRBV20-1 with TRBJ2-7; TRBD2 aligns across 7 bases. CDR1 and CDR2 (germline): DFQATT, SNEGSKA (reference sequence). The CDR3 spans 15 residues. The junction had 12 bases not matched to a gene; V was cut back by 3 bases and J by 4 bases. CDR3 residues: CSARAGLTSDYEQYF. DNA of the CDR3: TGCAGTGCTAGGGCGGGACTAACCAGCGATTACGAGCAGTACTTC.

The chain has TRBV20-1 and TRBJ2-3; 11 bases fit TRBD2. The junction had 17 bases not matched to a gene; V was cut back by 3 bases and J by 6 bases. Germline V gene lookup returns CDR1 DFQATT and CDR2 SNEGSKA (reference sequence). The CDR3 spans 18 residues. Here the CDR3 reads CSASVVSTSGMRGDTQYF. In DNA, the CDR3 is TGCAGTGCTAGTGTCGTGTCGACTAGCGGGATGAGGGGGGATACGCAGTATTTT.

This clonotype was seen more than once but under ten times. This chain uses TRBV19 with TRBJ2-3; D gene unclear. Trimming removed 6 bases at V and 0 bases at J, with 13 bases between. The CDR3 runs 15 residues. Germline-derived CDR1 and CDR2 are LNHDA and SQIVND (reference sequence). CDR3 loop: CASSVVSYSTDTQYF. The CDR3 DNA follows: TGTGCCAGTAGCGTAGTGTCCTATAGCACAGATACGCAGTATTTT.

This clonotype showed up just once. This chain uses TRBV7-2 with TRBJ2-2; perhaps TRBD1 as D (5 bases). Germline V gene data show CDR1 as SGHTA and CDR2 as FQGNSA. Trimming removed 7 bases at V and 8 bases at J, with 14 bases between. The length of the CDR3 is 13 residues. The CDR3 bases are TGTGCCAGCACCATTCTCAGGGCGGGGGAGCTGTTTTTT. Protein product: CASTILRAGELFF.

The sample holds a few counts of this clonotype. The chain is built from TRBV2 and TRBJ2-3, with 7 bases aligning to TRBD2. This CDR3 spans 14 amino acids. Germline lookup yields CDR1 SNHLY and CDR2 FYNNEI. V shed 8 bases, J shed 0 bases, and the junction held 5 bases outside the gene matches. For the CDR3, the DNA is TGTGCCAGCGGAGCGGGGACTAGCACAGATACGCAGTATTTT. Translated, it gives CASGAGTSTDTQYF.

The chain uses TRBV20-1 and TRBJ2-5; TRBD2 is a possible D gene (5 bases). The germline V gene encodes CDR1 DFQATT and CDR2 SNEGSKA (reference sequence). The CDR3 totals 12 residues. Trimming removed 4 bases from V and 5 bases from J, with 11 bases in between. The CDR3 DNA reads as TGCAGTGCTATCCGTACGGGGGAGACCCAGTACTTC. This translates into CSAIRTGETQYF.

This sequence joins TRBV5-1 and TRBJ1-1; D remains ambiguous. Germline CDR1 is SGHRS and CDR2 is YFSETQ. CDR3 length equals 16 residues. Trimming removed 0 bases at V and 1 base at J, with 13 bases between. As DNA, the CDR3 is TGCGCCAGCAGCTTGGATGTACGTCCGGGGAACACTGAAGCTTTCTTT. It yields the protein CASSLDVRPGNTEAFF.

This clonotype was seen a few times. This sequence joins TRBV10-3 and TRBJ2-3; D call uncertain. Germline CDR1 and CDR2: ENHRY and SYGVKD. Trimming shortened V by 7 bases and J by 1 base, and 9 bases separated the two germline ends. The CDR3 consists of 13 residues. For the CDR3, the DNA is TGTGCCATCAAGGGTTTCGGCACAGATACGCAGTATTTT. This codes for CAIKGFGTDTQYF.